The present TCR beta chain was sequenced within a study of spatial heterogeneity in lung cancer. Study as a whole: Alpha-chain detections were consistently fewer than beta-chain detections among the sequences. Findings and caveats of the study: Detection of ubiquitous tumor TCRs in blood was higher at resection than follow-up.

Every cDNA TCR molecule received its own unique molecular identifier. From the 5' RACE reads, TCRdb called clonotypes with MiXCR, one entry per CDR3 protein. The sample has over 35,000 distinct CDR3 sequences; more than 9% are singletons. V lost 2 bases, J lost 8 bases, and 12 bases lay in between. The length of the CDR3 is 13 residues. The germline CDR1 and CDR2 sequences are MNHEY and SVGEGT. Time point defined: blood at routine non-recurrence follow-up after resection. Unsorted whole RNA samples from tumor, nontumor lung or frozen PBMC were sequenced. Ten or more counts support this clonotype. Antigen: not known.

Sequences were derived from PBMCs, sampled at follow-up. The receptor comes from a female donor with early-stage non-small cell lung cancer. The chain has TRBV6-2 or TRBV6-3 and TRBJ1-1; D not resolved. CDR3 DNA: TGTGCCAGCAGTTACCGCCGGGGTTGGGAAGCTTTCTTT. Its translation: CASSYRRGWEAFF.